Each of the 8 T cell receptor beta chains below was sequenced from the same sample in a study of cytomegalovirus exposure and HLA in healthy donors. Amplification used 60 Vbeta primers and 13 Jbeta primers. TCRdb keeps only in-frame clones here, not all; method: immunoSEQ multiplex PCR. The profile shows some 130,000 clones, about 71% of them singletons. Input material: PBMCs. These TCRs come from a woman aged 60 to 75 in good health and CMV-seropositive.

The V gene is TRBV7-6, the J gene TRBJ2-2, with D possibly being TRBD1 (6 bases). This CDR3 region has 14 residues. The V end was cut by 5 bases, the J end by 1 base, with 8 bases between. Germline V gene sequence: CDR1 SGHVS, CDR2 FNYEAQ. As DNA, the CDR3 is TGTGCCAGCAGCCGGACAGTGAACACCGGGGAGCTGTTTTTT. It specifies CASSRTVNTGELFF.

This rearrangement joins TRBV5-1 to TRBJ2-7, with unresolved D. Germline assignment: CDR1 SGHRS and CDR2 YFSETQ. This CDR3 contains 11 residues. Between the trimmed V and J ends, which lost 7 bases and 3 bases, there was a span of 8 bases. CDR3 sequence: CASRLLYEQYF. In DNA, the CDR3 is TGCGCCAGCCGACTCCTCTACGAGCAGTACTTC.

This clone was seen just once. V and J are TRBV20-1 and TRBJ1-2; D unclear. The CDR3 runs to 10 residues. Trimming cost V 3 bases and J 8 bases, with 7 bases left between them. The germline V gene has CDR1 DFQATT and CDR2 SNEGSKA (reference sequence). The CDR3 region has the DNA TGCAGTGCTAGTTTTCGGGGCTACACCTTC. Its protein is CSASFRGYTF.

The V and J genes are TRBV2 and TRBJ2-7; TRBD2 is a possible D gene (6 bases). The CDR3 spans 14 residues. Between the trimmed V and J ends, which lost 10 bases and 0 bases, there was a span of 16 bases. CDR1 and CDR2 from the germline V gene are SNHLY and FYNNEI. The CDR3 protein is CATAGLSFSYEQYF. CDR3 sequence (DNA): TGTGCCACCGCTGGACTATCCTTCTCCTACGAGCAGTACTTC.

The chain joins TRBV14 to TRBJ1-1; a weak D match, TRBD1 (5 bases). Germline V lookup: CDR1 SGHDN, CDR2 FVKESK. The CDR3 is 15 residues long. Trimming took 0 bases from V and 1 from J, leaving 9 bases between them. CDR3 DNA: TGTGCCAGCAGCCAAGAAGGCAGGGCGAACACTGAAGCTTTCTTT. Protein sequence: CASSQEGRANTEAFF.

This clone occurred a few times. The CDR3 DNA reads as TGCGCCAGCAGCCCGGGACAAAGCAATCAGCCCCAGCATTTT. Amino acid sequence: CASSPGQSNQPQHF. This chain joins TRBV5-1 and TRBJ1-5; D might be TRBD1 (6 bases). Germline CDR1 is SGHRS and CDR2 is YFSETQ. The CDR3 consists of 14 residues. Trimming took off 4 bases at V and 1 base at J, with 9 bases between the two ends.

This chain uses TRBV28 with TRBJ2-4; perhaps TRBD2 as D (5 bases). Germline CDR1 is MDHEN and CDR2 is SYDVKM. This CDR3 is 18 amino acids long. The V end lost 3 bases, the J end lost 8 bases, and 26 bases lay between the germline ends. CDR3: CASSFARGLEPQRDIQYF. The CDR3 DNA is TGTGCCAGCAGTTTCGCCAGAGGGCTAGAGCCGCAGAGAGACATTCAGTACTTC.

This clone was observed once. The J gene is TRBJ1-5, the V gene TRBV19; D remains ambiguous. This CDR3 comprises 16 residues. The V gene's germline CDR1 is LNHDA and CDR2 SQIVND (reference sequence). V lost 0 bases and J 3 bases, leaving 12 bases between the germline ends. This chain's CDR3 is CASSIDASGNNQPQHF. DNA for the CDR3: TGTGCCAGTAGTATAGACGCCTCAGGAAACAATCAGCCCCAGCATTTT.